These T cell receptor beta chains were read from a single sample in a study of T cell responses to AZD1222 COVID-19 vaccine. The data were produced by immunoSEQ multiplex PCR, yet TCRdb's version contains in-frame clones alone and is incomplete. The data hold fewer than 150,000 clones, with roughly 88% observed a single time. This material consisted of peripheral blood, taken 28 days after the second AZD1222 dose. Receptors originate from an adult who received the AZD1222 COVID-19 vaccine. Each CDR3 is given with its conserved first and last residue. A D gene is named only where the DNA matches it firmly. The listing skips clone size in some rows; elsewhere it reads once, few, many or a size class.

CDR3 DNA: TGTGCCAGTACTGACGCCGGGACAGGTCCATCCGGGCAGTTCTTC
CDR3 protein: CASTDAGTGPSGQFF
clone size: NA
V gene: TRBV19
J gene: TRBJ2-1
D gene: TRBD1

CDR3 DNA: TGTGCCAGTAGGCCCACTCAGATGGGGGGCGGCTATGGCTACACCTTC
CDR3 protein: CASRPTQMGGGYGYTF
clone size: NA
V gene: TRBV19
J gene: TRBJ1-2
D gene: NA

CDR3 DNA: TGCGCCAGCAGGCCCGGGACTAGCGGGGGGGCCTCCTACGAGCAGTACTTC
CDR3 protein: CASRPGTSGGASYEQYF
clone size: NA
V gene: TRBV5-1
J gene: TRBJ2-7
D gene: TRBD2

CDR3 DNA: TGCGGGGCGGCGGGGGGGCAGGGAGATACGCAGTATTTT
CDR3 protein: CGAAGGQGDTQYF
clone size: NA
V gene: TRBV10-3
J gene: TRBJ2-3
D gene: TRBD2

CDR3 DNA: TGCGCCAGCAGCTTCTCCGGGACCGGGGGGACTGAAGCTTTCTTT
CDR3 protein: CASSFSGTGGTEAFF
clone size: NA
V gene: TRBV5-1
J gene: TRBJ1-1
D gene: NA

CDR3 DNA: TGTGCCAGCAGCCCACGGGTCCGAGGCAGGGTTGTGGGAGGCTACACCTTC
CDR3 protein: CASSPRVRGRVVGGYTF
clone size: NA
V gene: TRBV3-1/TRBV3-2
J gene: TRBJ1-2
D gene: NA

CDR3 DNA: TGTGCCAGTCAACTGGGGGGGCGCTACAATGAGCAGTTCTTC
CDR3 protein: CASQLGGRYNEQFF
clone size: NA
V gene: TRBV19
J gene: TRBJ2-1
D gene: NA

CDR3 DNA: TGTGCCAGCACCACAGGGCACACTGAAGCTTTCTTT
CDR3 protein: CASTTGHTEAFF
clone size: NA
V gene: TRBV2
J gene: TRBJ1-1
D gene: NA

CDR3 DNA: TGTGCCAGCAGTCAGGGGGCGGGAGAGACCCAGTACTTC
CDR3 protein: CASSQGAGETQYF
clone size: few
V gene: TRBV28
J gene: TRBJ2-5
D gene: TRBD1

CDR3 DNA: TGTGCCAGCAGTTTTGGGGGGCGCGGCTACACCTTC
CDR3 protein: CASSFGGRGYTF
clone size: NA
V gene: TRBV6-5
J gene: TRBJ1-2
D gene: NA